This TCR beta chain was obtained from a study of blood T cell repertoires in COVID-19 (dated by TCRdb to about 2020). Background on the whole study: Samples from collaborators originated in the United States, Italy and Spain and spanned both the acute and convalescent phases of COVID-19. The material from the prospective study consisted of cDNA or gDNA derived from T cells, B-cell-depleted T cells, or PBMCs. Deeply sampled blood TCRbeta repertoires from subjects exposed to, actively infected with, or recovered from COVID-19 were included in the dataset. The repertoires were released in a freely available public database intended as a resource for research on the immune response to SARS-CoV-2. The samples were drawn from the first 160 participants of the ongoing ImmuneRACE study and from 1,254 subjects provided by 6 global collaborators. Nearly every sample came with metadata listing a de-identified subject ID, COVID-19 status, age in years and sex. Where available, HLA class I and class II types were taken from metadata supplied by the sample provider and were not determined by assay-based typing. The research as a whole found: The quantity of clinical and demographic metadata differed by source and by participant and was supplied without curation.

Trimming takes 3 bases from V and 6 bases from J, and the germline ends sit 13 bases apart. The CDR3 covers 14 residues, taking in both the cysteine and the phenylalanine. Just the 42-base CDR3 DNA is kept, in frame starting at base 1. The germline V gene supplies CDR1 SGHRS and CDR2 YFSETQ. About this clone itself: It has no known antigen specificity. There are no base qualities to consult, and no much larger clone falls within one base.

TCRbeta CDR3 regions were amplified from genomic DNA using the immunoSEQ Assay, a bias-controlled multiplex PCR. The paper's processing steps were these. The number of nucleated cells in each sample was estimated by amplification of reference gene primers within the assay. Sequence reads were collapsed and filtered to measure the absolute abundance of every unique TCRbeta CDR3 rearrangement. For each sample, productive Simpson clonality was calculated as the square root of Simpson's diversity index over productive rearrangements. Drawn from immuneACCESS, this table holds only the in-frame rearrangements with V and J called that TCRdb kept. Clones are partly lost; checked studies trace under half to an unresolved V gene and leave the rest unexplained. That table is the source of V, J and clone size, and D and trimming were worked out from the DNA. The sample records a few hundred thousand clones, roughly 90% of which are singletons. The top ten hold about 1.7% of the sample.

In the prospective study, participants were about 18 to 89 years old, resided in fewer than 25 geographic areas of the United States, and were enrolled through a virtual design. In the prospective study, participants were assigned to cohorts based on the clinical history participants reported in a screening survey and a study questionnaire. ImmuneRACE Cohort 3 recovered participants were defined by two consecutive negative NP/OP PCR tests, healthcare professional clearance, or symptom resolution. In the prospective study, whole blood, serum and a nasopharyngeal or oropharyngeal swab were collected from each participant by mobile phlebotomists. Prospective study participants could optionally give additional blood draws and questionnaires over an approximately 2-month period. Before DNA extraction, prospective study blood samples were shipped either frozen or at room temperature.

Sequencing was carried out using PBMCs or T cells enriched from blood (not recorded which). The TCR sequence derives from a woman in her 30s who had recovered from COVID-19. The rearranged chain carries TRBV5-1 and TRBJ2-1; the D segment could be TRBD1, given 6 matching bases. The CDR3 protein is CASSWGTGSNEQFF. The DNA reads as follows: TGCGCCAGCAGCTGGGGCACAGGGAGCAATGAGCAGTTCTTC.